This T cell receptor beta chain was captured by sequencing in a study of graft-versus-host responses after intestinal transplantation. At the level of the study: All recipients were given anti-thymocyte globulin induction, and tacrolimus and steroids were then administered for around three years.

Both intraepithelial and lamina propria lymphocytes were released by processing graft tissue. Overall study findings and caveats: Peak circulating GvH clone levels tracked with early post-transplant HvG declines. Ileal or blood samples showed some GvH clones first, and such clones were also found in recipient marrow.

Sequencing was performed with immunoSEQ multiplex PCR; in TCRdb, only in-frame clones are kept and a portion is missing. This sample has 37,000 or so clones, with 87% found just once. With regard to this clone: The target antigen is unknown.

The sequences come from ileum tissue, collected about 200 days after intestinal transplant. The clonotype originates from a human patient who received an intestinal transplant, so some T cells may come from the graft donor.

The CDR3 is CSVRGDTGSYNEQFF. For the CDR3, the DNA is TGCAGCGTGAGGGGGGACACGGGATCCTACAATGAGCAGTTCTTC. The chain has TRBV29-1 and TRBJ2-1; D may correspond to TRBD1 or TRBD2 (6 bases each). From germline, CDR1 is SQVTM and CDR2 ANQGSEA. The CDR3 sequence is 15 residues long. V was clipped by 6 bases and J by 1 base, with 16 bases between them.